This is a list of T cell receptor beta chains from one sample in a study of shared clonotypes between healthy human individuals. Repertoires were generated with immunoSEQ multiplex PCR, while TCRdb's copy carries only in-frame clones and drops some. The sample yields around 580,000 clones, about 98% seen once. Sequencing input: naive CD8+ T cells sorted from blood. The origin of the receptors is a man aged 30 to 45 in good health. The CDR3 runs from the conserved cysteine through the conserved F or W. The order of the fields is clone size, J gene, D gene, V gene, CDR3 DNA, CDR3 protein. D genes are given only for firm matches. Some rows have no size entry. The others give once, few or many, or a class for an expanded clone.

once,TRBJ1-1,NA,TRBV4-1,TGCGCCAGCAGCCAAGCGGGAGGGCGGAACACTGAAGCTTTCTTT,CASSQAGGRNTEAFF
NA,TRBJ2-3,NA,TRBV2,TGTGCCAGCCGAGTGACGGGAGTAAGAGCAGATACGCAGTATTTT,CASRVTGVRADTQYF
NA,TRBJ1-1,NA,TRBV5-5,TGTGCCAGCAGCTTTCTACAGGGCGGGTCGACGAACACTGAAGCTTTCTTT,CASSFLQGGSTNTEAFF
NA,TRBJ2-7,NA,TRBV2,TGTGCCAGCAGTGAAGCTAGGGACGGGTGGGGGTCTGACGAGCAGTACTTC,CASSEARDGWGSDEQYF
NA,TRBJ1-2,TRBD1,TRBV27,TGTGCCAGCAGTTTATCGAGGCAGGGGGCGGGTGGCTACACCTTC,CASSLSRQGAGGYTF
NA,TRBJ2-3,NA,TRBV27,TGTGCCAGCAGTAGGGGCGGAAGCACAGATACGCAGTATTTT,CASSRGGSTDTQYF
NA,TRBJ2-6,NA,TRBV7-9,TGTGCCTTTTCAGAGGCCAACGTCCTGACTTTC,CAFSEANVLTF
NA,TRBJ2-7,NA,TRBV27,TGTGCCAGCAAATTAGCGGTGTACTCCTACGAGCAGTACTTC,CASKLAVYSYEQYF
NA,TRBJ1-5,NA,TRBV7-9,TGTGCCAGCAGCGTCCTCAATCAGCCCCAGCATTTT,CASSVLNQPQHF
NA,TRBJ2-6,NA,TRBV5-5,TGTGCCAGCAGCTTGGTACAGGGTCTAGTAACGGGGGCCAACGTCCTGACTTTC,CASSLVQGLVTGANVLTF
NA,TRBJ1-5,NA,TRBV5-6,TGTGCCAGCAGCTTGCTTCGACAGCTAGATCAGCCCCAGCATTTT,CASSLLRQLDQPQHF
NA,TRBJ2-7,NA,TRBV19,TGTGCCAGTAGCTCAGGGAGCGAGCAGTACTTC,CASSSGSEQYF
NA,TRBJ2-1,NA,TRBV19,TGTGCCAGTAGTACAATATACTCCTCCTCCTACAATGAGCAGTTCTTC,CASSTIYSSSYNEQFF
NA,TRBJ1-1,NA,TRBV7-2,TGTGCCAGCAGCTTAGGCCCAAACCTTATGAACACTGAAGCTTTCTTT,CASSLGPNLMNTEAFF
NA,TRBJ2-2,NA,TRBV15,TGTGCCACCGGGAAAAGGAACACCGGGGAGCTGTTTTTT,CATGKRNTGELFF
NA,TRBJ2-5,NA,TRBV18,TGTGCCAGCTCACTCAGCCTGGGGCAGATCCAAGAGACCCAGTACTTC,CASSLSLGQIQETQYF
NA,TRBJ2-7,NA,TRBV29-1,TGCAGCGTTGAGGACTACGAGCAGTACTTC,CSVEDYEQYF
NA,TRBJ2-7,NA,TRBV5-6,TGTGCCAGCAGCACGGGGACATACGGTAATTCCTACGAGCAGTACTTC,CASSTGTYGNSYEQYF
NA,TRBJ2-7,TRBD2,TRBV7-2,TGTGCCAGCAGCTTTAGCGGGAGGGGCTCCTACGAGCAGTACTTC,CASSFSGRGSYEQYF
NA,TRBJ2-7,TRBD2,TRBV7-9,TGTGCTTCAAGCGGGGCTACGAGCTCCTACGAGCAGTACTTC,CASSGATSSYEQYF
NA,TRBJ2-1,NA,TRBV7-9,TGTGCCAGCAGCTCGGAGACCGGGACCACCTTTCACGAGCAGTTCTTC,CASSSETGTTFHEQFF
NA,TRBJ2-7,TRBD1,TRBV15,TGTGCCACCAGCAGAGAAGTGGGGGACAGGGAGCACGAGCAGTACTTC,CATSREVGDREHEQYF
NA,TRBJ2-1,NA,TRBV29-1,TGCAGCGTTGACCAGGAGAATGAGCAGTTCTTC,CSVDQENEQFF
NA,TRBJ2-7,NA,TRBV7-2,TGTGCCAGCAGCCAACGCTACGAGCAGTACTTC,CASSQRYEQYF
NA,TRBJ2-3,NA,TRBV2,TGTGCCAGCAGTCCACAATTCGTTCGGGCGACAGATACGCAGTATTTT,CASSPQFVRATDTQYF
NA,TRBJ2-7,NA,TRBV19,TGTGCCAGTAGTATATTTGCGGGGACCTACGAGCAGTACTTC,CASSIFAGTYEQYF
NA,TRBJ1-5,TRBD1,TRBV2,TGTGCCAGCAGTCTGGGACAGGGTGTCCAGCCCCAGCATTTT,CASSLGQGVQPQHF
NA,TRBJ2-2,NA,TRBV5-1,TGCGCCAGCAGCTTGGCCAGCCTCGGGGCCGGGGAGCTGTTTTTT,CASSLASLGAGELFF
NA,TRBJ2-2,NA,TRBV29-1,TGCAGCGTTTCTTCTCAGGGTTGGGACACCGGGGAGCTGTTTTTT,CSVSSQGWDTGELFF
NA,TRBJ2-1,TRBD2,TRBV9,TGTGCCAGTGGCGAGCCGCGGGAGGGAAATGAGCAGTTCTTC,CASGEPREGNEQFF
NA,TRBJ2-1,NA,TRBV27,TGTGCCAGCAGTCTCCAACTACACCCTCTCTCCTACAATGAGCAGTTCTTC,CASSLQLHPLSYNEQFF
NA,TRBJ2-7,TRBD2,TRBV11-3,TGTGCCAGCAGCCCAGGACTAGCGGGAGTGAACGAGCAGTACTTC,CASSPGLAGVNEQYF
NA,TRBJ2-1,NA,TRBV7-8,TGTGCCAGCAGCTTAATGGACAACTACAATGAGCAGTTCTTC,CASSLMDNYNEQFF
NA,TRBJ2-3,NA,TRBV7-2,TGTGCCAGCAGCTTCGGGCTATTAGCAGATACGCAGTATTTT,CASSFGLLADTQYF
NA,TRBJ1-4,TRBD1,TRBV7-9,TGTGCCAGCAGCTTAGAACAGGGGAGGGATGAAAAACTGTTTTTT,CASSLEQGRDEKLFF
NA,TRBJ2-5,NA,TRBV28,TGTGCCAGCAGTTTCCCCGCTTCGGGGGACGGGCGGGAGACCCAGTACTTC,CASSFPASGDGRETQYF
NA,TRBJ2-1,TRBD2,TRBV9,TGTGCCAGCAGCGTAGGTGGTACTAGCGGGAATGAGCAGTTCTTC,CASSVGGTSGNEQFF
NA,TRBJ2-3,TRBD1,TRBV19,TGTGCCAGCAAGCTCCGGGGACAGGGGATAGCAGATACGCAGTATTTT,CASKLRGQGIADTQYF
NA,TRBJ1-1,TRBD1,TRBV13,TGTGCCAGCAGCTCGACCACCGGGACAGGGAACACTGAAGCTTTCTTT,CASSSTTGTGNTEAFF
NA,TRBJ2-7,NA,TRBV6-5,TGTGCCAGCAGTTACGGCGCGGGATCTCTCCTCTACGAGCAGTACTTC,CASSYGAGSLLYEQYF
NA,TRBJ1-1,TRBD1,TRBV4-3,TGCGCCAGCAGCCAAGAGTTTTCGGCAGGGGGTATCACTGAAGCTTTCTTT,CASSQEFSAGGITEAFF
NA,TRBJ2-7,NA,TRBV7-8,TGTGCCAGCAGCTTAGCCGGAGACGGACGCTACGAGCAGTACTTC,CASSLAGDGRYEQYF
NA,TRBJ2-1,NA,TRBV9,TGTGCCAGCAGCGTAACCGGGACCGGCAATGAGCAGTTCTTC,CASSVTGTGNEQFF
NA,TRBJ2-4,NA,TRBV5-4,TGTGCCAGCAGCTTGGGACAGCAAAACATTCAGTACTTC,CASSLGQQNIQYF
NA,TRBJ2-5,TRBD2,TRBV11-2,TGTGCCAGCAGCTTAAGACGGGCTAGCGGGAGGGTAAGAGAGACCCAGTACTTC,CASSLRRASGRVRETQYF
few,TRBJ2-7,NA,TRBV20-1,TGCAGTGCTAGAGATGGCTACGAGCAGTACTTC,CSARDGYEQYF
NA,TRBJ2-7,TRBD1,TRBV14,TGTGCCAGCAGCCGGACAGGAAAAGGCTACGAGCAGTACTTC,CASSRTGKGYEQYF
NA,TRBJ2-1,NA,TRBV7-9,TGTGCCAGCAGCCGACCGTCTTTGGCGGGAAAAGATGGTGAGCAGTTCTTC,CASSRPSLAGKDGEQFF
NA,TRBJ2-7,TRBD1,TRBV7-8,TGTGCCAGCAACGAACCCGACAGGGAGTTCTACGAGCAGTACTTC,CASNEPDREFYEQYF
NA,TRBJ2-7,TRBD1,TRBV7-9,TGTGCCAGCAGCTCGACGACGACAGGGTTCTTCTACGAGCAGTACTTC,CASSSTTTGFFYEQYF
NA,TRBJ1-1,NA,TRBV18,TGTGCCAGCTCACCAGAAGGCAGAATGGACATGAACACTGAAGCTTTCTTT,CASSPEGRMDMNTEAFF
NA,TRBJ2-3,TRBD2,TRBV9,TGTGCCAGCAGCGTAGGGACTAGCGCGGGCACAGATACGCAGTATTTT,CASSVGTSAGTDTQYF
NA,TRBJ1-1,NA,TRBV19,TGTGCCAGTAACAGAGAACCGCAGGGGCCTCTGAACACTGAAGCTTTCTTT,CASNREPQGPLNTEAFF
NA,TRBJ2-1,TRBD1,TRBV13,TGTGCCAGCAGCTCGTCCCAAGACAGGGGGCCCCTGAATGAGCAGTTCTTC,CASSSSQDRGPLNEQFF
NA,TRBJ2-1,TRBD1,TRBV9,TGTGCCAGCAGCGGACAGGGGCAACCCTCCTACAATGAGCAGTTCTTC,CASSGQGQPSYNEQFF